The rows below give T cell receptor beta chains drawn from one sample of a study of T cell changes during pregnancy in multiple sclerosis. Assay: immunoSEQ multiplex PCR; the TCRdb copy retains only in-frame clones and omits some. The sample holds about 68,000 clones, approximately 90% seen once. The source was peripheral blood, collected in the third trimester of pregnancy. These TCRs come from a female donor with multiple sclerosis, enrolled in a pregnancy study. Each CDR3 is given with its conserved first and last residue. D genes are given only for firm matches. Clone size is not always given. Where it is, it says once, few, many or a class for expanded clones.

TRBD1	TRBV19	NA	TRBJ2-3	TGTGCCAGTAGTATTTCAGGGACAGGGGGCCTCACAGATACGCAGTATTTT	CASSISGTGGLTDTQYF
TRBD1	TRBV6-5	NA	TRBJ1-1	TGTGCCAGCAGTACGACAGGGGGCCTTTACACTGAAGCTTTCTTT	CASSTTGGLYTEAFF
NA	TRBV21-1	NA	TRBJ1-2	TGTGCCAGCAGCAAAGAGGTCCCCGATCAGGGCACCTATGGCTACACCTTC	CASSKEVPDQGTYGYTF
TRBD2	TRBV2	NA	TRBJ2-2	TGTGCCAGCGTAGGGGCGGGAGCATCCACCGGGGAGCTGTTTTTT	CASVGAGASTGELFF
NA	TRBV7-2	NA	TRBJ2-7	TGTGCCAGCAGCTTGGAGGTAGGGTTCACCTACTCCTACGAGCAGTACTTC	CASSLEVGFTYSYEQYF
TRBD2	TRBV5-4	NA	TRBJ2-2	TGTGCCAGCAGCTTGTCGCGGGGGGGGAACACCGGGGAGCTGTTTTTT	CASSLSRGGNTGELFF
TRBD1	TRBV2	NA	TRBJ2-2	TGTGCCAGCAGTGAGTGGACAGGGGAAACCGGGGAGCTGTTTTTT	CASSEWTGETGELFF
TRBD1	TRBV6-4	NA	TRBJ1-1	TGTGCCAGCAGCGCACTCGGGACAGGGGATACGAACACTGAAGCTTTCTTT	CASSALGTGDTNTEAFF
TRBD2	TRBV6-6	NA	TRBJ2-7	TGTGCCAGCAGTTTCCTGACTAGCGGGAGAGGCGAGCAGTACTTC	CASSFLTSGRGEQYF
TRBD1	TRBV27	NA	TRBJ2-7	TGTGCCAGCAGTTTGTCAGATCTTAGTACAGGGGGCCTGGACGAGCAGTACTTC	CASSLSDLSTGGLDEQYF
NA	TRBV27	NA	TRBJ1-2	TGTGCCAGCAGTCCTGGTGCGGGGGTCAACTATGGCTACACCTTC	CASSPGAGVNYGYTF
NA	TRBV19	NA	TRBJ1-4	TGTGCCAGTAGTATACGGAAAGGGGATAATGAAAAACTGTTTTTT	CASSIRKGDNEKLFF
NA	TRBV9	NA	TRBJ2-5	TGTGCCAGCAGCGTAGAGGTGGGGGGGCTCCAAGAGACCCAGTACTTC	CASSVEVGGLQETQYF
TRBD2	TRBV9	NA	TRBJ2-1	TGTGCCAGCAGCGTTCTAGCGGGGGCCACCTACAATGAGCAGTTCTTC	CASSVLAGATYNEQFF
TRBD1	TRBV5-1	NA	TRBJ1-2	TGCGCCAGCACCGTAACCGGGACAGGACGCTATGGCTACACCTTC	CASTVTGTGRYGYTF
NA	TRBV5-1	NA	TRBJ2-7	TGCGCCAGCGGCGTTACCCCAGGGACCTACGAGCAGTACTTC	CASGVTPGTYEQYF
NA	TRBV4-3	NA	TRBJ2-2	TGCGCCAGCAGCCAAGAACCCAGGGTTAGGACCGGGGAGCTGTTTTTT	CASSQEPRVRTGELFF
NA	TRBV9	once	TRBJ1-6	TGTGCCAGCAGCGCAGGGGATAATTCACCCCTCCACTTT	CASSAGDNSPLHF
NA	TRBV19	NA	TRBJ2-7	TGTGCCAGTAGTATTGGGGTAACAGGAGTCAGAACCTACGAGCAGTACTTC	CASSIGVTGVRTYEQYF
NA	TRBV5-4	NA	TRBJ2-5	TGTGCCAGCAGCTTGTGGGTTATGAGGACAATGAGACAAGAGACCCAGTACTTC	CASSLWVMRTMRQETQYF
NA	TRBV30	NA	TRBJ2-1	TGTGCCTGGAGTCCGTACGGGGAGCAGTTCTTC	CAWSPYGEQFF
NA	TRBV5-4	NA	TRBJ1-3	TGTGCCAGCAGCTCGGGGGGTTTTAATTCGCCGAGGGGCACCATATATTTT	CASSSGGFNSPRGTIYF
NA	TRBV27	once	TRBJ1-6	TGTGCCAGCAGTCCTATAAATTCACCCCTCCACTTT	CASSPINSPLHF
TRBD2	TRBV5-1	NA	TRBJ2-1	TGCGCCAGCAGCCGGAGCGGGAGCGAGGTTAATGAGCAGTTCTTC	CASSRSGSEVNEQFF
NA	TRBV6-1	NA	TRBJ1-2	TGTGCCAGCCTTGCGGCTACCGGGAGTACCTATGGCTACACCTTC	CASLAATGSTYGYTF
TRBD2	TRBV19	NA	TRBJ2-2	TGTGCCAGCCTACTGCGGGAGGCACGACTTAACACCGGGGAGCTGTTTTTT	CASLLREARLNTGELFF
NA	TRBV5-1	NA	TRBJ2-5	TGCGCCAGCAGCTTGGGTAGTGGAGAGACCCAGTACTTC	CASSLGSGETQYF
TRBD2	TRBV5-1	once	TRBJ2-2	TGCGCCAGCAGCTCTGGGGCTAGCGGTAACTTAAACACCGGGGAGCTGTTTTTT	CASSSGASGNLNTGELFF
NA	TRBV18	NA	TRBJ2-6	TGTGCCAGCTCGATGGGACTTACGACGTCTGGGGCCAACGTCCTGACTTTC	CASSMGLTTSGANVLTF
TRBD1	TRBV7-9	few	TRBJ1-6	TGTGCCAGCAGTGCCGACAGGGGGAATTCACCCCTCCACTTT	CASSADRGNSPLHF
TRBD1	TRBV4-1	few	TRBJ2-1	TGCGCCAGCAGCCGCGAACGAGGGGGCGCAGGCTACAATGAGCAGTTCTTC	CASSRERGGAGYNEQFF
NA	TRBV7-9	NA	TRBJ2-7	TGTGCCAGCCGATCGGAGTCCTACGAGCAGTACTTC	CASRSESYEQYF
TRBD1	TRBV10-3	NA	TRBJ1-1	TGTGCCATCAGCGGGACAGGTTTAAAGGACACTGAAGCTTTCTTT	CAISGTGLKDTEAFF
NA	TRBV27	NA	TRBJ2-6	TGTGCCAGCAGTCATATAGGGGATCCCGCTGCCTCTGGGGCCAACGTCCTGACTTTC	CASSHIGDPAASGANVLTF
TRBD1	TRBV18	NA	TRBJ2-7	TGTGCCAGCTCCCCTAACCCGAGGGGGCTGGGCTCCTACGAGCAGTACTTC	CASSPNPRGLGSYEQYF
NA	TRBV7-9	NA	TRBJ1-2	TGTGCCAGCACGGGAGAAAGGGGTGGCTACACCTTC	CASTGERGGYTF
NA	TRBV7-9	once	TRBJ2-6	TGTGCCAGCAGCTTAGGGGCTGTGCGCGGGACCTCTGGGGCCAACGTCCTGACTTTC	CASSLGAVRGTSGANVLTF
TRBD2	TRBV5-1	NA	TRBJ2-1	TGCGCCAGCACTATCGGGCTAGCGGGTGTAGTTAGCAATGAGCAGTTCTTC	CASTIGLAGVVSNEQFF
NA	TRBV5-1	NA	TRBJ1-1	TGCGCCAGCAGCTTGTACCCACCCGGGGGAGGGGCGGCTGAAGCTTTCTTT	CASSLYPPGGGAAEAFF
TRBD1	TRBV25-1	NA	TRBJ1-5	TGTGCCAGCAGTGGTCGGGGGACAGGGGTCAATCAGCCCCAGCATTTT	CASSGRGTGVNQPQHF
TRBD1	TRBV18	NA	TRBJ1-5	TGTGCCAGCTCACCTGGGACAGATCAGCCCCAGCATTTT	CASSPGTDQPQHF
TRBD2	TRBV5-4	NA	TRBJ2-2	TGTGCCAGCAGCCCCTCGGCGGGGGACACCGGGGAGCTGTTTTTT	CASSPSAGDTGELFF
NA	TRBV6-1	NA	TRBJ1-1	TGTGCCAGCAGTGAGACAAGGATGAACACTGAAGCTTTCTTT	CASSETRMNTEAFF
NA	TRBV19	NA	TRBJ1-1	TGTGCCAGTAGGGGGGGTGGGCCTGAAGCTTTCTTT	CASRGGGPEAFF
NA	TRBV7-9	few	TRBJ2-1	TGTGCCAGCAGGATAGATACAGGGTATGAGCAGTTCTTC	CASRIDTGYEQFF
TRBD2	TRBV19	NA	TRBJ2-7	TGTGCCAGTAGTCTCGGGACTAGCGCATACGAGCAGTACTTC	CASSLGTSAYEQYF
TRBD1	TRBV27	NA	TRBJ1-4	TGTGCCAGCAGTTCACAGGGGGCTGAACTGTTTTTT	CASSSQGAELFF
NA	TRBV5-1	NA	TRBJ1-3	TGCGCCAGCAGCTTGTCGGGGTATGGAAACACCATATATTTT	CASSLSGYGNTIYF
TRBD1	TRBV7-9	NA	TRBJ2-7	TGTGCCAGCAGCTCCGGACAGGGGAACGAGCAGTACTTC	CASSSGQGNEQYF
NA	TRBV5-4	NA	TRBJ2-3	TGTGCCAGCAGCTTGGTGGCTGACACTAGCACAGATACGCAGTATTTT	CASSLVADTSTDTQYF
TRBD1	TRBV6-5	NA	TRBJ1-2	TGTGCCAGCAGTTACGCCGGGACAGACTATGGCTACACCTTC	CASSYAGTDYGYTF
TRBD2	TRBV30	NA	TRBJ2-7	TGTGCCTGGAGTGTATCGTTAACTAGCGGGGGGCTTGGCTACGAGCAGTACTTC	CAWSVSLTSGGLGYEQYF
NA	TRBV6-5	NA	TRBJ2-7	TGTGCCAGCAGTTACGTTCAGGGGATGTACGAGCAGTACTTC	CASSYVQGMYEQYF
TRBD1	TRBV5-5	NA	TRBJ1-2	TGTGCCAGCAGCCGATTAGGGGGCACGGGTCGTGGCTACACCTTC	CASSRLGGTGRGYTF
NA	TRBV5-6	NA	TRBJ1-2	TGTGCCAGCGGAGGGGCTGGGCCCGCCCCAAACTATGGCTACACCTTC	CASGGAGPAPNYGYTF
TRBD1	TRBV7-2	NA	TRBJ1-2	TGTGCCAGCAGCGGACTACCTAGGGGACGGGACAGCATCTATGGCTACACCTTC	CASSGLPRGRDSIYGYTF
NA	TRBV2	NA	TRBJ2-1	TGTGCCAGCAGTGAGGGCCGGACCTACAATGAGCAGTTCTTC	CASSEGRTYNEQFF